This T cell receptor (beta chain) was recorded in a study of blood T cell repertoires in COVID-19 (dated by TCRdb to about 2020). Notes on the research overall: Samples from collaborators originated in the United States, Italy and Spain and spanned both the acute and convalescent phases of COVID-19. The repertoires were released in a freely available public database intended as a resource for research on the immune response to SARS-CoV-2. Where available, HLA class I and class II types were taken from metadata supplied by the sample provider and were not determined by assay-based typing. Nearly every sample came with metadata listing a de-identified subject ID, COVID-19 status, age in years and sex. Samples were obtained from the ongoing ImmuneRACE study (first 160 participants) and from 1,254 subjects provided by 6 global collaborators. The prospective study material was composed of cDNA or gDNA derived from T cells, B-cell-depleted T cells, or PBMCs. The dataset comprised deeply sampled blood TCRbeta repertoires from subjects exposed to, actively infected with, or recovered from COVID-19.

Each collaborating institution followed its own protocols to collect whole blood in K2EDTA tubes. For TCRbeta analysis, collaborators shipped samples in one of three forms: frozen whole blood, isolated PBMCs, or DNA extracted from either of those sample types. Study-wide findings and limitations: The quantity of clinical and demographic metadata differed by source and by participant and was supplied without curation.

V and J lose 2 bases and 6 bases, and a span of 5 bases separates them. The germline V gene (reference sequence) supplies CDR1 LNHDA and CDR2 SQIVND. Including the terminal cysteine and phenylalanine, the CDR3 comprises 12 residues. The entry retains the CDR3 DNA only, 36 bases that are in frame from base 1. The immunoSEQ Assay, a bias-controlled multiplex PCR, was used to amplify TCRbeta CDR3 regions from genomic DNA. In the authors' own workflow: The number of nucleated cells in each sample was estimated by amplification of reference gene primers within the assay. To quantify the absolute abundance of each unique TCRbeta CDR3 rearrangement, sequence reads were collapsed and filtered. For each sample, productive Simpson clonality was calculated as the square root of Simpson's diversity index across productive rearrangements. The table was pulled from immuneACCESS by TCRdb, which kept in-frame rearrangements only. Such tables lose some clones; where checked, under half of the loss comes from unresolved V genes, and the rest has no known cause. Clone size and V and J calls were adopted from that table, with D and trimming inferred from the DNA. In all, the sample holds about 290,000 clones, and around four fifths of those were seen once. Around 3.7% of the sample goes to the ten largest clones.

About this clone: Its antigen remains undetermined. No base qualities exist here, and no much larger clone lies one base off it.

This receptor chain uses TRBV19 and TRBJ1-5, with TRBD1 tentatively as D gene (5 bases match). The sequenced material came from peripheral blood. The TCR comes from a woman in her fifties or sixties with active or convalescent COVID-19. The sequence in DNA is TGTGCCAGTAGTATAAGGGGTCAGCCCCAGCATTTT. Its product reads: CASSIRGQPQHF.